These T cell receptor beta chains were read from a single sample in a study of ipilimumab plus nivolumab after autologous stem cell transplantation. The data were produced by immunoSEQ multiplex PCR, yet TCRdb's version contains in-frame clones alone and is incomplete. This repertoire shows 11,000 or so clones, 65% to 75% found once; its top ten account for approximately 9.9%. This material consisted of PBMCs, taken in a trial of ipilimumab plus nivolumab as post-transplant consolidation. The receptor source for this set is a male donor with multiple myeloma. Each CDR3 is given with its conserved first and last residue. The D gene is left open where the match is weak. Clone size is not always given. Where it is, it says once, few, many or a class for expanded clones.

CDR3: CASSSRQGPNYGYTF
DNA: TGCGCCAGCAGCTCGCGACAGGGCCCTAACTATGGCTACACCTTC
J: TRBJ1-2
V: TRBV4-1
size: NA
D: TRBD1

CDR3: CASGGTGVLDTQYF
DNA: TGTGCCAGCGGAGGGACAGGGGTTTTGGATACGCAGTATTTT
J: TRBJ2-3
V: TRBV4-2
size: NA
D: TRBD1

CDR3: CASSLKDAELAANTGELFF
DNA: TGTGCCAGCAGCTTAAAGGACGCGGAACTAGCGGCGAACACCGGGGAGCTGTTTTTT
J: TRBJ2-2
V: TRBV7-1
size: NA
D: TRBD2

CDR3: CSGMTGGGYTF
DNA: TGCAGCGGGATGACAGGGGGTGGCTACACCTTC
J: TRBJ1-2
V: TRBV29-1
size: few
D: TRBD1

CDR3: CASRTLGNSGGENTGELFF
DNA: TGTGCCAGCAGAACCCTCGGGAATAGCGGGGGAGAGAACACCGGGGAGCTGTTTTTT
J: TRBJ2-2
V: TRBV5-6
size: NA
D: TRBD2

CDR3: CAISESKGRRNSPLHF
DNA: TGTGCCATCAGTGAGTCTAAAGGTCGTCGTAATTCACCCCTCCACTTT
J: TRBJ1-6
V: TRBV10-3
size: NA
D: NA

CDR3: CASSSGGSRNEQFF
DNA: TGCGCCAGCTCATCGGGGGGGTCGCGCAATGAGCAGTTCTTC
J: TRBJ2-1
V: TRBV10-1
size: NA
D: TRBD2

CDR3: CASSWGGPNSPLHF
DNA: TGTGCCAGCAGCTGGGGGGGGCCGAATTCACCCCTCCACTTT
J: TRBJ1-6
V: TRBV7-9
size: NA
D: NA

CDR3: CASMGVAANTGELFF
DNA: TGTGCCAGTATGGGCGTAGCCGCGAACACCGGGGAGCTGTTTTTT
J: TRBJ2-2
V: TRBV19
size: NA
D: NA

CDR3: CASSGGQVYEKLFF
DNA: TGCGCCAGCAGCGGGGGACAGGTTTATGAAAAACTGTTTTTT
J: TRBJ1-4
V: TRBV5-1
size: few
D: TRBD1

CDR3: CAISPPKGGGSYEQYF
DNA: TGTGCCATCAGTCCACCAAAAGGCGGGGGTTCCTACGAGCAGTACTTC
J: TRBJ2-7
V: TRBV10-3
size: NA
D: TRBD2

CDR3: CASSIGAGTNYGYTF
DNA: TGTGCCAGTAGTATAGGAGCAGGGACGAACTATGGCTACACCTTC
J: TRBJ1-2
V: TRBV19
size: once
D: NA

CDR3: CASSQGRLAGDADTQYF
DNA: TGCGCCAGCAGCCAGGGGCGACTAGCGGGGGACGCAGATACGCAGTATTTT
J: TRBJ2-3
V: TRBV4-3
size: NA
D: TRBD2

CDR3: CASSKAYRVNTGELFF
DNA: TGTGCCAGCAGCAAAGCATACAGAGTGAACACCGGGGAGCTGTTTTTT
J: TRBJ2-2
V: TRBV21-1
size: NA
D: NA

CDR3: CASSLVGREDEKLFF
DNA: TGTGCCAGCAGCTTAGTGGGCAGGGAGGATGAAAAACTGTTTTTT
J: TRBJ1-4
V: TRBV7-9
size: once
D: NA

CDR3: CASSLVYEQYF
DNA: TGTGCCAGCAGCTTAGTCTACGAGCAGTACTTC
J: TRBJ2-7
V: TRBV11-3
size: NA
D: NA

CDR3: CAISEPGQGLEQYF
DNA: TGTGCCATCAGCGAACCGGGACAGGGCCTCGAGCAGTACTTC
J: TRBJ2-7
V: TRBV10-3
size: few
D: TRBD1

CDR3: CASSLARTGNHEQYF
DNA: TGTGCCAGCAGCTTAGCCCGGACAGGCAACCACGAGCAGTACTTC
J: TRBJ2-7
V: TRBV11-2
size: NA
D: TRBD1

CDR3: CASSFADNEQFF
DNA: TGTGCCAGCAGCTTCGCAGACAATGAGCAGTTCTTC
J: TRBJ2-1
V: TRBV5-5
size: NA
D: NA

CDR3: CASSLSAGGYNEQFF
DNA: TGCGCCAGCAGCTTGTCAGCGGGGGGGTACAATGAGCAGTTCTTC
J: TRBJ2-1
V: TRBV5-1
size: NA
D: TRBD2

CDR3: CAISVQYGGYGYTF
DNA: TGTGCCATCAGTGTCCAATACGGCGGCTATGGCTACACCTTC
J: TRBJ1-2
V: TRBV10-3
size: NA
D: NA

CDR3: CASSPGTHGYTF
DNA: TGTGCCAGCTCACCGGGGACCCATGGCTACACCTTC
J: TRBJ1-2
V: TRBV18
size: few
D: NA

CDR3: CASSPEGRGQETQYF
DNA: TGTGCCAGCAGCCCCGAGGGCAGGGGCCAAGAGACCCAGTACTTC
J: TRBJ2-5
V: TRBV5-4
size: NA
D: NA

CDR3: CASSSLTTDQETQYF
DNA: TGTGCCAGCAGCTCGTTGACGACAGATCAAGAGACCCAGTACTTC
J: TRBJ2-5
V: TRBV5-6
size: NA
D: NA

CDR3: CASTLGRQGSYNEQFF
DNA: TGTGCCAGCACCCTCGGTAGACAAGGTTCCTACAATGAGCAGTTCTTC
J: TRBJ2-1
V: TRBV27
size: NA
D: NA

CDR3: CASSYPGTGKETQYF
DNA: TGTGCCAGCAGCTATCCCGGGACAGGGAAAGAGACCCAGTACTTC
J: TRBJ2-5
V: TRBV7-9
size: once
D: TRBD1

CDR3: CASSGAGLGTEAFF
DNA: TGTGCCAGCAGCGGGGCTGGGCTTGGCACTGAAGCTTTCTTT
J: TRBJ1-1
V: TRBV9
size: medium-sized
D: NA

CDR3: CSGTGVNEQFF
DNA: TGCAGCGGTACAGGGGTCAATGAGCAGTTCTTC
J: TRBJ2-1
V: TRBV29-1
size: NA
D: TRBD1

CDR3: CASSAPSPLGSTDTQYF
DNA: TGTGCCAGCAGCGCCCCGTCCCCACTGGGAAGCACAGATACGCAGTATTTT
J: TRBJ2-3
V: TRBV7-9
size: NA
D: NA

CDR3: CASSYGSGVTYEQYF
DNA: TGTGCCAGCAGTTACGGTTCGGGGGTTACGTACGAGCAGTACTTC
J: TRBJ2-7
V: TRBV6-6
size: NA
D: NA

CDR3: CASKAGSGANVLTF
DNA: TGTGCCAGCAAGGCAGGGAGCGGGGCCAACGTCCTGACTTTC
J: TRBJ2-6
V: TRBV6-1
size: NA
D: NA

CDR3: CSASSNSPLHF
DNA: TGCAGTGCTAGTTCGAATTCACCCCTCCACTTT
J: TRBJ1-6
V: TRBV20-1
size: NA
D: NA

CDR3: CAIGHGTASNYGYTF
DNA: TGTGCCATCGGTCATGGAACAGCCTCTAACTATGGCTACACCTTC
J: TRBJ1-2
V: TRBV10-3
size: NA
D: NA

CDR3: CASGPQLAGAQETQYF
DNA: TGTGCTAGTGGTCCCCAACTAGCGGGGGCTCAAGAGACCCAGTACTTC
J: TRBJ2-5
V: TRBV12-5
size: NA
D: TRBD2

CDR3: CASSVAPRNTGELFF
DNA: TGTGCCAGCAGCGTAGCTCCCAGGAACACCGGGGAGCTGTTTTTT
J: TRBJ2-2
V: TRBV9
size: NA
D: NA

CDR3: CASSPSGVETQYF
DNA: TGTGCCAGCTCACCCAGCGGGGTAGAGACCCAGTACTTC
J: TRBJ2-5
V: TRBV18
size: NA
D: TRBD2

CDR3: CASSWGDYGYTF
DNA: TGTGCCAGCAGTTGGGGGGACTATGGCTACACCTTC
J: TRBJ1-2
V: TRBV2
size: NA
D: NA

CDR3: CAWSLITDTQYF
DNA: TGTGCCTGGAGCCTCATCACAGATACGCAGTATTTT
J: TRBJ2-3
V: TRBV30
size: few
D: NA

CDR3: CASSVGGGGDQPQHF
DNA: TGTGCCAGCAGCGTTGGAGGGGGCGGTGATCAGCCCCAGCATTTT
J: TRBJ1-5
V: TRBV9
size: once
D: TRBD1

CDR3: CASSYSSGGATDTQYF
DNA: TGTGCCAGCAGTTACTCGAGCGGGGGGGCCACAGATACGCAGTATTTT
J: TRBJ2-3
V: TRBV6-6
size: few
D: TRBD2

CDR3: CASSGLTGVYNEQFF
DNA: TGCGCCAGCAGCGGATTGACGGGGGTGTACAATGAGCAGTTCTTC
J: TRBJ2-1
V: TRBV5-1
size: NA
D: NA

CDR3: CSVTQGQGNTEAFF
DNA: TGCAGCGTCACTCAAGGACAGGGAAACACTGAAGCTTTCTTT
J: TRBJ1-1
V: TRBV29-1
size: NA
D: TRBD1

CDR3: CAWSVLGYEQYF
DNA: TGTGCCTGGAGTGTATTAGGCTACGAGCAGTACTTC
J: TRBJ2-7
V: TRBV30
size: NA
D: NA

CDR3: CASSQDFPLADTQYF
DNA: TGCGCCAGCAGCCAAGACTTTCCACTAGCGGATACGCAGTATTTT
J: TRBJ2-3
V: TRBV4-3
size: NA
D: TRBD2

CDR3: CASSLGRPTYNEQFF
DNA: TGTGCCAGCAGCTTAGGCAGACCTACCTACAATGAGCAGTTCTTC
J: TRBJ2-1
V: TRBV7-8
size: NA
D: NA

CDR3: CASSVIGLMNTEAFF
DNA: TGTGCCAGCAGTGTTATAGGCCTCATGAACACTGAAGCTTTCTTT
J: TRBJ1-1
V: TRBV6-1
size: NA
D: NA

CDR3: CSVRSNEQFF
DNA: TGCAGCGTTCGTTCCAATGAGCAGTTCTTC
J: TRBJ2-1
V: TRBV29-1
size: once
D: NA

CDR3: CASSYSPGGQPQHF
DNA: TGTGCCAGCAGTTACTCGCCAGGGGGTCAGCCCCAGCATTTT
J: TRBJ1-5
V: TRBV6-5
size: NA
D: TRBD1

CDR3: CASSQTGALYEQYF
DNA: TGTGCCAGCAGCCAGACAGGGGCACTCTACGAGCAGTACTTC
J: TRBJ2-7
V: TRBV28
size: once
D: TRBD1

CDR3: CASSRGTGGPPNVLTF
DNA: TGTGCCAGCAGCCGCGGGACAGGGGGCCCTCCCAACGTCCTGACTTTC
J: TRBJ2-6
V: TRBV7-9
size: NA
D: TRBD1

CDR3: CASSQDRRGLPPYNEQFF
DNA: TGCGCCAGCAGCCAAGATAGGAGGGGCTTACCTCCATACAATGAGCAGTTCTTC
J: TRBJ2-1
V: TRBV4-1
size: NA
D: NA

CDR3: CAWGSGEYNSPLHF
DNA: TGTGCCTGGGGCTCGGGGGAATATAATTCACCCCTCCACTTT
J: TRBJ1-6
V: TRBV30
size: few
D: NA

CDR3: CASSSGTSGGAQETQYF
DNA: TGTGCCAGCAGCTCAGGGACTAGCGGGGGGGCTCAGGAGACCCAGTACTTC
J: TRBJ2-5
V: TRBV11-2
size: NA
D: TRBD2

CDR3: CASSLRQGPGELFF
DNA: TGTGCCAGCAGCTTAAGACAGGGGCCCGGGGAGCTGTTTTTT
J: TRBJ2-2
V: TRBV7-6
size: once
D: TRBD1

CDR3: CASSNRDRDTNYGYTF
DNA: TGTGCCAGCAGCAACCGGGACAGAGATACTAACTATGGCTACACCTTC
J: TRBJ1-2
V: TRBV7-9
size: NA
D: TRBD1